The 10 T cell receptor beta chains below come from one sample, sequenced in a study of T cell repertoires and Cas9 in healthy adults. The protocol was immunoSEQ multiplex PCR, while the TCRdb copy is restricted to in-frame clones and leaves out a portion. The sample records over 12,000 clones, roughly 89% being singletons. Sequencing was done on a sample of Tregs (CD4+, CD25+, CD127-, CD137-, CD154-) from PBMCs; culture status not recorded. All receptors come from a human donor in good health.

The chain joins TRBV6-1 to TRBJ1-1, with D unresolved. CDR3 length equals 14 residues. In germline, CDR1 is MNHNS, CDR2 SASEGT. V lost 7 bases and J lost 0, with 12 bases in between. CDR3 in DNA: TGTGCCAGCAAGGCAACTTCGATGAACACTGAAGCTTTCTTT. Protein sequence: CASKATSMNTEAFF.

The V gene is TRBV4-3, the J gene TRBJ2-1, with a weak D call TRBD1 (7 bases). The germline V gene has CDR1 LGHNA and CDR2 YSLEER. V was clipped by 1 base and J by 4 bases, with 11 bases between them. CDR3 length: 15 amino acids. CDR3 amino acids: CASSQGRDRYNEQFF. The CDR3 region has the DNA TGCGCCAGCAGCCAAGGGCGGGACAGATACAATGAGCAGTTCTTC.

The genes are TRBV29-1 and TRBJ2-3, with 9 bases that match TRBD2. The CDR3 length is 10 residues. CDR1 and CDR2 from the germline V gene are SQVTM and ANQGSEA. V dropped 6 bases and J dropped 9; count of bases not matched to a gene: 1. CDR3 loop: CSVREGTQYF. The CDR3 region has the DNA TGCAGCGTGCGGGAGGGAACGCAGTATTTT.

The chain combines TRBV7-9 with TRBJ1-2; 9 nucleotides line up with TRBD1. The CDR3 length is 13 residues. Germline assignment: CDR1 SEHNR and CDR2 FQNEAQ (reference sequence). V lost 5 bases to trimming and J lost 8 bases; unmatched junction nucleotides: 6. The CDR3 DNA follows: TGTGCCAGCAGCAACAACAGGGGGCCCGGCTACACCTTC. This gives the protein CASSNNRGPGYTF.

J is TRBJ2-3 and V is TRBV7-2, with a tentative D call TRBD1 (5 bases). Trimming took 1 base from V and 1 from J, leaving 12 bases between them. Germline CDR1 reads SGHTA; CDR2 reads FQGNSA. This CDR3 region has 16 residues. The CDR3 DNA follows: TGTGCCAGCAGCTTAGGGGTGGGGCTGGGCACAGATACGCAGTATTTT. It is translated as CASSLGVGLGTDTQYF.

The chain has TRBV27 and TRBJ2-1; perhaps D is TRBD1 or TRBD2 (6 bases each). The CDR3 is made up of 15 amino acids. V was shortened by 8 bases and J by 7 bases, with 21 bases between the two germline ends. Germline assignment: CDR1 MNHEY and CDR2 SMNVEV (reference sequence). The CDR3 reads CASSPRRGGINEQFF. DNA of the CDR3: TGTGCCAGCTCCCCCCGCAGGGGAGGTATAAATGAGCAGTTCTTC.

The V gene is TRBV27, the J gene TRBJ2-1, with TRBD2 matching over 9 bases. CDR3 size: 17 residues. V shed 3 bases, J shed 0 bases, and the junction held 6 bases outside the gene matches. Germline lookup yields CDR1 MNHEY and CDR2 SMNVEV (reference sequence). The CDR3 is CASSFRTSDYSYNEQFF. CDR3 nucleotides: TGTGCCAGCAGTTTCAGGACTAGCGACTACTCCTACAATGAGCAGTTCTTC.

The CDR3 nucleotides read TGTGCCAGTAGTATTGAGGGTAGCGGGAACACCGGGGAGCTGTTTTTT. Protein product: CASSIEGSGNTGELFF. This chain connects TRBV19 to TRBJ2-2, with D perhaps TRBD2 (6 bases). Germline CDR1 and CDR2: LNHDA and SQIVND (reference sequence). V lost 3 bases and J lost 1, with 12 bases in between. CDR3 length: 16 amino acids.

V is TRBV6-1 and J is TRBJ1-5; D gene unclear. CDR1 MNHNS and CDR2 SASEGT come from the germline V gene. This CDR3 spans 12 amino acids. The V gene lost 4 bases and the J gene lost 2 bases, with 3 bases spanning the gap. CDR3 sequence (DNA): TGTGCCAGCAGTGGACGCAATCAGCCCCAGCATTTT. Protein sequence: CASSGRNQPQHF.

The V call is TRBV5-1, the J call TRBJ2-3, with D perhaps TRBD1 (5 bases). The CDR3 has 15 amino acids. V gave up 0 bases and J gave up 0 bases, with 8 bases separating them. CDR1 and CDR2 (germline): SGHRS, YFSETQ. DNA of the CDR3: TGCGCCAGCAGCTTGGTTCCAGGGAGCACAGATACGCAGTATTTT. It is translated as CASSLVPGSTDTQYF.